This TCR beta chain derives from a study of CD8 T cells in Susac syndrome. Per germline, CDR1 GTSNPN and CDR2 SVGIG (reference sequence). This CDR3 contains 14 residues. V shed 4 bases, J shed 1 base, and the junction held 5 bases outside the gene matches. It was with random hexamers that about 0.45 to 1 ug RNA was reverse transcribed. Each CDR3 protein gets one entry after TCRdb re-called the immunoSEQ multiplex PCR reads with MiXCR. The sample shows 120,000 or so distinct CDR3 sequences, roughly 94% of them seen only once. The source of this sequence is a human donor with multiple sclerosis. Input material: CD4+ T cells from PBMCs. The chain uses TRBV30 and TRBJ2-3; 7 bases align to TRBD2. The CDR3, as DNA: TGTGCCTGGAAATCGAGCGGGGGCACAGATACGCAGTATTTT. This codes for CAWKSSGGTDTQYF.